These T cell receptor beta chains were read from a single sample in a study of blood T cell repertoires in COVID-19. Clones were sequenced by immunoSEQ multiplex PCR, and TCRdb holds only the in-frame ones, with some missing. There are roughly 250,000 clones in the sample; roughly four fifths occur only once, and approximately 14% lies in the top ten. Sequencing was carried out using peripheral blood. These receptors all come from a person between 65 and 79 years old with COVID-19, enrolled during active disease. Each CDR3 is given with its conserved first and last residue. D genes are given only for firm matches.

d_gene	j_gene	v_gene	CDR3nt	CDR3aa
.	TRBJ2-2	TRBV9	TGTGCCAGCAGCCGTGGGGCTAGTCCGAACACCGGGGAGCTGTTTTTT	CASSRGASPNTGELFF
TRBD1	TRBJ1-5	TRBV4-3	TGCGCCAGCAGCCGGGTTTGGGACAGCCTTAATCAGCCCCAGCATTTT	CASSRVWDSLNQPQHF
.	TRBJ2-1	TRBV6-2/TRBV6-3	TGTGCCAGCAGTTACCTGGGCCCCCCCTACAATGAGCAGTTCTTC	CASSYLGPPYNEQFF
TRBD1	TRBJ2-5	TRBV7-9	TGTGCCAGCAGCTTAGCCTCTACAGGGGCTAGGGAGACCCAGTACTTC	CASSLASTGARETQYF
.	TRBJ1-6	TRBV6-2/TRBV6-3	TGTGCCAGCAGTTACGAACCGGGGAACAATTCACCCCTCCACTTT	CASSYEPGNNSPLHF
.	TRBJ2-2	TRBV3-1/TRBV3-2	TGTGCCAGCAGCCAAGATAACAGAAGGTACGGGGAGCTGTTTTTT	CASSQDNRRYGELFF
.	TRBJ2-7	TRBV2	TGTGCCAGCAGGGACAGACTCTACGAGCAGTACTTC	CASRDRLYEQYF
TRBD2	TRBJ2-1	TRBV5-1	TGCGCCAGCAGCTTCTATAGCGGGGGGTTCAATGAGCAGTTCTTC	CASSFYSGGFNEQFF
.	TRBJ2-5	TRBV4-1	TGCGCCAGCAGCCAAGGAGGGATACAAGAGACCCAGTACTTC	CASSQGGIQETQYF
TRBD2	TRBJ2-1	TRBV7-9	TGTGCCAGCAGCTTTAGCGGGGGAGGTGAGCAGTTCTTC	CASSFSGGGEQFF